This entry lists 18 T cell receptor beta chains sequenced from one sample in a study of control samples from healthy donors and cancer patients. Assay: immunoSEQ multiplex PCR; the TCRdb copy retains only in-frame clones and omits some. The sample lists around 150,000 clones, roughly 95% seen once, with around 0.92% in the top ten. The source material was blood. These receptors came from a woman under 40 in good health.

The V gene is TRBV20-1, the J gene TRBJ2-7; D remains unclear. The CDR3 extends over 11 amino acids. Per the germline V gene, CDR1 is DFQATT and CDR2 is SNEGSKA (reference sequence). V was shortened by 6 bases and J by 3 bases, with 9 bases between the two germline ends. In DNA, the CDR3 is TGCAGTGCCATCTGGAGCTACGAGCAGTACTTC. It yields the protein CSAIWSYEQYF.

The chain combines TRBV11-1 with TRBJ1-1; no definite D call. The CDR3 loop spans 13 amino acids. Germline CDR1 reads SGHAT; CDR2 reads FQDESV (reference sequence). V was clipped by 5 bases and J by 9 bases, with 16 bases between them. The CDR3 reads CASSALPGWQAFF. In DNA form, the CDR3 reads TGTGCCAGCAGCGCACTTCCCGGGTGGCAAGCTTTCTTT.

The chain carries TRBV4-1 and TRBJ1-5, with D possibly TRBD1 on 5 matching bases. CDR3 length equals 14 residues. V shed 1 base and J shed 6 bases, with 10 bases lying between them. Germline V CDR1 and CDR2: MGHRA, YSYEKL. CDR3 region: CASSQAGGSQPQHF. The CDR3 coding sequence is TGCGCCAGCAGCCAAGCGGGGGGGAGTCAGCCCCAGCATTTT.

V gene TRBV11-2 combines with J gene TRBJ2-3; D not certain. This CDR3 contains 13 residues. CDR1 is SGHAT, CDR2 FQNNGV, per germline. V dropped 3 bases and J dropped 4 bases, with 8 bases sitting between them. The CDR3 sequence is CASSFGIPDTQYF. CDR3 DNA sequence: TGTGCCAGCAGCTTTGGCATCCCAGATACGCAGTATTTT. Complete variable domain (other parts from reference TRBV11-2 and TRBJ2-3): EAGVAQSPRYKIIEKRQSVAFWCNPISGHATLYWYQQILGQGPKLLIQFQNNGVVDDSQLPKDRFSAERLKGVDSTLKIQPAKLEDSAVYLCASSFGIPDTQYFGPGTRLTVL.

The CDR3, as DNA: TGTGCCAGCAGTTTTCAGGTGAACACTGAAGCTTTCTTT. As protein: CASSFQVNTEAFF. The V call is TRBV12-3 or TRBV12-4, the J call TRBJ1-1; D remains unclear. Trimming removed 3 bases from V and 0 bases from J, with 5 bases in between. This CDR3 is built from 13 residues.

The V call is TRBV18, the J call TRBJ1-6, with D perhaps TRBD1 (6 bases). The germline V and J ends were trimmed by 6 bases and 10 bases, with 16 bases remaining between them. The germline CDR1 and CDR2 sequences are KGHSH and LQKENI. The CDR3 sequence is 14 residues long. CDR3 amino acids: CASSQGEGGSPLHF. For the CDR3, the DNA is TGTGCCAGCTCCCAAGGGGAGGGGGGATCACCCCTCCACTTT.

V gene TRBV2 combines with J gene TRBJ2-2; D remains ambiguous. The CDR3 has 12 amino acids. Germline CDR1 is SNHLY and CDR2 is FYNNEI. The germline V and J ends were trimmed by 4 bases and 7 bases, with 7 bases remaining between them. In DNA, the CDR3 is TGTGCCAGCAGTGCAGAGATCGGGGAGCTGTTTTTT. Translated, it gives CASSAEIGELFF.

Only one count was recorded for this clone. This chain uses TRBV28 with TRBJ2-1, with D unclear. Germline CDR1 and CDR2: MDHEN and SYDVKM. The ends were cut back, 4 bases at V and 5 bases at J, with 6 bases in the middle. The CDR3 is 12 residues long. This CDR3 is CASSWSHNEQFF. Written as DNA, the CDR3 is TGTGCCAGCAGTTGGTCCCACAATGAGCAGTTCTTC.

The chain links TRBV7-8 to TRBJ1-4; 7 bases agree with TRBD1. This CDR3 has 15 amino acids. J was trimmed by 7 bases and V by 5 bases; bases with no gene match: 10. The germline V gene has CDR1 SGHVS and CDR2 FQNEAQ. CDR3 in DNA: TGTGCCAGCAGCGGAAAGGGGGCGCGGGGTGAAAAACTGTTTTTT. This encodes CASSGKGARGEKLFF.

The chain recombines TRBV5-1 with TRBJ1-2, with D possibly TRBD1 on 5 matching bases. The CDR3 has 14 residues. The V and J ends lost 2 bases and 6 bases respectively, with 14 bases between them. Looked up from germline, CDR1 is SGHRS and CDR2 is YFSETQ. This CDR3 is CASSLTGGMDGYTF. In nucleotides, the CDR3 is TGCGCCAGCAGCTTAACGGGGGGTATGGATGGCTACACCTTC.

This chain links TRBV10-3 with TRBJ2-7; 14 bases are a match to TRBD2. The germline CDR1 and CDR2 sequences are ENHRY and SYGVKD. After removal of 7 bases from V and 0 bases from J, the junction contained 2 bases not matched to a gene. This CDR3 comprises 15 residues. DNA for the CDR3: TGTGCCATCAAAGGGACTAGCGGGAGCTCCTACGAGCAGTACTTC. Amino acids: CAIKGTSGSSYEQYF.

As to this clone: A junction end diverges from the germline sequence, so it may reflect a read error. The J gene is TRBJ1-5, the V gene TRBV29-1; D may be TRBD1 (5 bases). Looked up from germline, CDR1 is SQVTM and CDR2 is ANQGSEA. CDR3 size: 13 residues. CDR3 loop: CGVGAYSNQPQHF. Here the CDR3 DNA reads TGCGGCGTAGGGGCCTATAGCAATCAGCCCCAGCATTTT.

The table lists this clone with a count of one. The rearrangement uses TRBV7-9 and TRBJ1-3; maybe TRBD1 (5 bases). V lost 8 bases, J lost 0 bases, and 11 bases lay in between. Germline V gene sequence: CDR1 SEHNR, CDR2 FQNEAQ (reference sequence). This CDR3 region has 14 residues. The CDR3 sequence is CASRDSNSGNTIYF. DNA of the CDR3: TGTGCCAGCCGGGACTCGAACTCTGGAAACACCATATATTTT.

The CDR3 nucleotides are TGTGCCAGCAGTTTACGGACAGGGGGCGATCAGCCCCAGCATTTT. It yields the protein CASSLRTGGDQPQHF. The chain combines TRBV6-5 with TRBJ1-5; 11 nucleotides line up with TRBD1. The CDR3 is 15 amino acids. Losses at the gene ends were 4 bases for V and 5 bases for J; bases not matched to a gene: 4. The germline gives CDR1 MNHEY, CDR2 SVGAGI.

The chain joins TRBV12-3 or TRBV12-4 to TRBJ2-1; D not certain. The CDR3 is made up of 11 amino acids. Trimming removed 4 bases at V and 6 bases at J, with 4 bases between. CDR3 sequence: CASSWFNEQFF. The CDR3 coding sequence is TGTGCCAGCAGTTGGTTCAATGAGCAGTTCTTC.

This chain uses TRBV19 with TRBJ1-1; 8 bases match TRBD1. Germline V gene lookup returns CDR1 LNHDA and CDR2 SQIVND (reference sequence). CDR3 length: 17 amino acids. V lost 4 bases, J lost 3 bases, and 13 bases stayed unmatched. The CDR3 sequence: CASSTDREVTKDTEAFF. In DNA form, the CDR3 reads TGTGCCAGTAGTACGGACAGGGAGGTAACTAAGGACACTGAAGCTTTCTTT. Drawing the rest from reference TRBV19 and TRBJ1-1, the complete variable domain is DGGITQSPKYLFRKEGQNVTLSCEQNLNHDAMYWYRQDPGQGLRLIYYSQIVNDFQKGDIAEGYSVSREKKESFPLTVTSAQKNPTAFYLCASSTDREVTKDTEAFFGQGTRLTVV.

The V and J genes are TRBV3-1 (or the pseudogene TRBV3-2) and TRBJ1-6; D possibly corresponds to TRBD1 (5 bases). CDR3 length: 15 residues. The V end was cut by 0 bases, the J end by 9 bases, with 12 bases between. Germline V CDR1 and CDR2: LGHDT, YNNKEL (reference sequence). The CDR3 DNA follows: TGTGCCAGCAGCCAAGATATTCAGGGTATTTCACCCCTCCACTTT. Protein sequence: CASSQDIQGISPLHF.

This chain uses TRBV6-5 with TRBJ1-3; D perhaps matches TRBD1 (6 bases). V was trimmed by 4 bases and J by 9 bases, leaving 22 bases between them. Looked up from germline, CDR1 is MNHEY and CDR2 is SVGAGI. This CDR3 region has 16 residues. CDR3 in amino acids: CASSSGGQGLVGTIYF. The CDR3 nucleotides read TGTGCCAGCAGTTCGGGTGGGCAGGGGCTGGTAGGCACCATATATTTT.